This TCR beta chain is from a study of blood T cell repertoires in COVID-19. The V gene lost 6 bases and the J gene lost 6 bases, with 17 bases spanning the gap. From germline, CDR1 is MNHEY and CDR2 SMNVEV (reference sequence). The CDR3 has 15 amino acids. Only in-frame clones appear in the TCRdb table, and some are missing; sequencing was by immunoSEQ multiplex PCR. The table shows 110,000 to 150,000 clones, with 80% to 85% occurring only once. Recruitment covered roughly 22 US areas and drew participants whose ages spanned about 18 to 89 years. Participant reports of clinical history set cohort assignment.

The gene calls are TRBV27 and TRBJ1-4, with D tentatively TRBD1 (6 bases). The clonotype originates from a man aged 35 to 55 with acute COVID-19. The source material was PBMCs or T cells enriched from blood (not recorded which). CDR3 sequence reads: CASRASGTSHEKLFF. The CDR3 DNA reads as TGTGCCAGCAGGGCGTCCGGGACATCACATGAAAAACTGTTTTTT.